Below, 11 T cell receptor beta chains from the same sample are listed, as sequenced in a study of T cell changes during pregnancy in multiple sclerosis. Assay used: immunoSEQ multiplex PCR; TCRdb lists only in-frame clones, some missing. The sample has under 45,000 clones; more than 85% are singletons. The sample consisted of CD4+ T cells from peripheral blood mononuclear cells, taken in the third trimester of pregnancy. The source of these receptors is a female donor with multiple sclerosis, enrolled in a pregnancy study.

The chain recombines TRBV2 with TRBJ2-1; 8 nucleotides align to TRBD2. This CDR3 has 18 amino acids. V was clipped by 7 bases and J by 5 bases; unmatched bases: 19. The germline V gene encodes CDR1 SNHLY and CDR2 FYNNEI. The CDR3 region has the DNA TGTGCCAGCAATACCGACCTAGGGACTAGGGGCGCCCACAATGAGCAGTTCTTC. Its translation: CASNTDLGTRGAHNEQFF.

This rearrangement joins TRBV7-9 to TRBJ2-5; 10 positions agree with TRBD2. The ends lost 5 bases at V and 7 bases at J; junction bases unmatched: 13. CDR1 and CDR2 (germline): SEHNR, FQNEAQ (reference sequence). The CDR3 covers 16 residues. DNA for the CDR3: TGTGCCAGCAGCCGAATGTCTAGCGGGGGTGGTGGGACCCAGTACTTC. Its translation is CASSRMSSGGGGTQYF.

Written as DNA, the CDR3 is TGTGCCAGCAGCTTGGGGCACAGGGGTGGTAATTCACCCCTCCACTTT. Its translation: CASSLGHRGGNSPLHF. This chain uses TRBV5-5 with TRBJ1-6, with 7 positions matching TRBD1. The CDR3 covers 16 residues. From germline, CDR1 is SGHKS and CDR2 YYEKEE (reference sequence). Trimming cost V 0 bases and J 6 bases; bases outside gene matches: 6.

The chain combines TRBV6-4 with TRBJ1-1; D remains unclear. The germline CDR1 and CDR2 sequences are MRHNA and SNTAGT. The CDR3 loop spans 13 amino acids. The V end lost 4 bases, the J end lost 0 bases, and 6 bases lay between the germline ends. In DNA form, the CDR3 reads TGTGCCAGCAGTGCGACATTGAACACTGAAGCTTTCTTT. Protein product: CASSATLNTEAFF.

The chain employs TRBV11-2 and TRBJ2-1; D unresolved. The CDR3 length is 13 residues. The germline gives CDR1 SGHAT, CDR2 FQNNGV. V was shortened by 0 bases and J by 5 bases, with 5 bases between the two germline ends. CDR3 sequence: CASSLELNNEQFF. The CDR3 region has the DNA TGTGCCAGCAGCTTAGAGTTAAACAATGAGCAGTTCTTC. The full variable domain, with the rest looked up from reference TRBV11-2 and TRBJ2-1, is EAGVAQSPRYKIIEKRQSVAFWCNPISGHATLYWYQQILGQGPKLLIQFQNNGVVDDSQLPKDRFSAERLKGVDSTLKIQPAKLEDSAVYLCASSLELNNEQFFGPGTRLTVL.

As DNA, the CDR3 is TGTGCCTGGAGTGTACTTAAGGGGACCGGGGAGCTGTTTTTT. It specifies CAWSVLKGTGELFF. The chain employs TRBV30 and TRBJ2-2; D perhaps matches TRBD1 (5 bases). V lost 0 bases and J lost 5, with 10 bases in between. Germline assignment: CDR1 GTSNPN and CDR2 SVGIG (reference sequence). The length of the CDR3 is 14 residues.

This clone was detected only once. The genes are TRBV5-1 and TRBJ2-7; 12 nucleotides agree with TRBD2. This CDR3 comprises 17 residues. The V gene end was trimmed by 5 bases and the J gene end by 0 bases; junction bases not matched to a gene: 9. Germline CDR1 reads SGHRS; CDR2 reads YFSETQ. The CDR3 nucleotides are TGCGCCAGCAGTTTCGGACTAGCGGGGCGAAGCTCCTACGAGCAGTACTTC. The encoded protein is CASSFGLAGRSSYEQYF.

This sequence joins TRBV9 and TRBJ2-5; 15 bases line up with TRBD2. Germline loops: CDR1 SGDLS, CDR2 YYNGEE. CDR3 length: 20 amino acids. The trim removed 0 bases at V and 4 bases at J, leaving 13 bases unmatched. As DNA, the CDR3 is TGTGCCAGCAGCGTAGAGGCTGCCGGACTAGCGGGAGGGCCCAGAGAGACCCAGTACTTC. Protein sequence: CASSVEAAGLAGGPRETQYF.

This clone occurred once. The chain recombines TRBV11-1 with TRBJ2-7; 13 bases line up with TRBD2. The CDR3 loop spans 15 amino acids. With V trimmed by 5 bases and J by 2 bases, 3 bases remained unmatched. The germline gives CDR1 SGHAT, CDR2 FQDESV (reference sequence). CDR3 sequence reads: CASSPGLAGAYEQYF. CDR3 sequence (DNA): TGTGCCAGCAGCCCAGGACTAGCGGGGGCCTACGAGCAGTACTTC.

The rearrangement links TRBV7-9 to TRBJ2-5; D is unclear. Germline V lookup: CDR1 SEHNR, CDR2 FQNEAQ (reference sequence). The CDR3 spans 11 residues. V lost 2 bases to trimming and J lost 4 bases, with 2 bases between them. CDR3 in DNA: TGTGCCAGCAGCTTACTAGAGACCCAGTACTTC. Translation: CASSLLETQYF.

The chain uses TRBV28 and TRBJ1-6; TRBD1 matches at 7 bases. J lost 9 bases, V lost 2 bases, and 7 bases had no gene match. In germline, CDR1 is MDHEN, CDR2 SYDVKM. The CDR3 is made up of 15 amino acids. The CDR3 sequence is CASSLHNRGSSPLHF. The CDR3 DNA reads as TGTGCCAGCAGTTTACATAACAGGGGATCTTCACCCCTCCACTTT.